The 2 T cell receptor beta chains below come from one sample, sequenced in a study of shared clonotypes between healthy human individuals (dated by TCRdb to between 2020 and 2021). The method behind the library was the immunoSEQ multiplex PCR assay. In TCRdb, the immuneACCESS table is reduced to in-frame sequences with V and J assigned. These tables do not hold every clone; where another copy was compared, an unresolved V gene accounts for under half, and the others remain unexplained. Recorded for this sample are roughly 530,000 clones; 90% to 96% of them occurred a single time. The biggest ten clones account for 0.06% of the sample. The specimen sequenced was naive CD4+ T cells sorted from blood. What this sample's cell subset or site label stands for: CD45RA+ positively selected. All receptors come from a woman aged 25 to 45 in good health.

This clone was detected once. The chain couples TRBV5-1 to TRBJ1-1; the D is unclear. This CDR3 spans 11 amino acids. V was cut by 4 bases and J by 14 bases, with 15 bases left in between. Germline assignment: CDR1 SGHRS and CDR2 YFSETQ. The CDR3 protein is CASSPGWALFF. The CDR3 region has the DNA TGCGCCAGCAGCCCGGGGTGGGCTCTGTTCTTT.

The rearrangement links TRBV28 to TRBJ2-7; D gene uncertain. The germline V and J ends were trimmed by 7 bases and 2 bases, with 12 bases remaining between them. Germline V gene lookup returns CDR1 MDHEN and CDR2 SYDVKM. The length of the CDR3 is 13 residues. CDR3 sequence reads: CASIKATPYEQYF. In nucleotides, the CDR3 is TGTGCCAGCATTAAGGCTACACCCTACGAGCAGTACTTC.